This T cell receptor beta chain was identified during a study of cytomegalovirus exposure and HLA in healthy donors. Overall study results and limits: The classifier, whose performance was assessed in both the original and validation cohorts, reportedly diagnosed cytomegalovirus status with high specificity and sensitivity.

This clone was observed a single time. Its specificity is unknown. It was the roughly 120-subject validation cohort, separate from the approximately 680-subject first cohort, to which the donors belonged. The data were produced by immunoSEQ multiplex PCR, yet TCRdb's version contains in-frame clones alone and is incomplete. Here the sample spans some 220,000 clones, under 95% being singletons. Germline trimming cut 6 bases from V and 7 bases from J; bases unmatched to any gene: 11. This CDR3 has 15 amino acids. Germline V CDR1 and CDR2: MNHEY, SMNVEV (reference sequence). This chain links TRBV27 with TRBJ1-1, with TRBD1 matching 10 bases. The specimen was PBMCs. This receptor was identified in a woman aged 18-29 years in good health and CMV-seronegative. This CDR3 is CASRTTGGLNYEAFF. CDR3 sequence (DNA): TGTGCCAGCAGAACGACAGGGGGCCTGAATTATGAAGCTTTCTTT.